Presented here are 16 T cell receptor beta chains from one specimen sequenced in a study of blood T cell repertoires in COVID-19. Only in-frame clones appear in the TCRdb table, and some are missing; sequencing was by immunoSEQ multiplex PCR. Here the sample spans fewer than 200,000 clones, around 77% being singletons. The sequencing sample was made of peripheral blood. The receptors shown here come from a man in his 70s with acute or convalescent COVID-19.

V usage is TRBV3-1 (or the pseudogene TRBV3-2) and J usage is TRBJ2-4; maybe TRBD1 (6 bases). Trimming cost V 0 bases and J 3 bases, with 6 bases left between them. CDR1 is LGHDT and CDR2 is YNNKEL in the germline V gene (reference sequence). The CDR3 loop spans 14 amino acids. CDR3 DNA sequence: TGTGCCAGCAGCCAAGAGGACAGCAAAAACATTCAGTACTTC. Residues: CASSQEDSKNIQYF.

In this sample, this clone turned up a few times. This sequence joins TRBV19 and TRBJ1-1; D is perhaps TRBD1 (5 bases). V was trimmed by 5 bases and J by 6 bases, leaving 19 bases between them. Germline lookup yields CDR1 LNHDA and CDR2 SQIVND (reference sequence). The length of the CDR3 is 15 residues. The CDR3 spells CASSLPSGRVAEAFF. The CDR3 bases are TGTGCCAGTAGTCTCCCGTCCGGCAGGGTGGCTGAAGCTTTCTTT.

V gene TRBV6-5 combines with J gene TRBJ2-5; 8 bases align to TRBD1. The germline V gene has CDR1 MNHEY and CDR2 SVGAGI. This CDR3 spans 15 amino acids. V was clipped by 0 bases and J by 4 bases; unmatched bases: 4. CDR3 DNA sequence: TGTGCCAGCAGTTACTCAGGACAGGGCCGAGAGACCCAGTACTTC. This codes for CASSYSGQGRETQYF.

V and J are TRBV6-5 and TRBJ2-7, with TRBD2 matching over 11 bases. This CDR3 has 16 amino acids. V trimming: 1 base; J trimming: 2 bases; junction bases outside the gene matches: 4. Looked up from germline, CDR1 is MNHEY and CDR2 is SVGAGI. The CDR3 sequence is CASSYYPSGGPYEQYF. In DNA form, the CDR3 reads TGTGCCAGCAGTTACTATCCTAGCGGGGGGCCCTACGAGCAGTACTTC.

The rearrangement uses TRBV6-5 and TRBJ1-4; D is unclear. This CDR3 is built from 15 residues. V lost 0 bases and J lost 7, with 12 bases in between. Germline V gene data show CDR1 as MNHEY and CDR2 as SVGAGI. For the CDR3, the DNA is TGTGCCAGCAGTTACTCGATTGGCGGTGGTGAAAAACTGTTTTTT. Translated, it gives CASSYSIGGGEKLFF.

The chain couples TRBV5-4 to TRBJ2-7; 8 nucleotides agree with TRBD1. The V gene end was trimmed by 3 bases and the J gene end by 0 bases; junction bases not matched to a gene: 8. The V gene's germline CDR1 is SGHNT and CDR2 YYREEE (reference sequence). The CDR3 is 16 amino acids. This CDR3 is CASSSGRDRLSYEQYF. Here the CDR3 DNA reads TGTGCCAGCAGCTCGGGCCGGGACAGGCTCTCCTACGAGCAGTACTTC.

The V gene is TRBV6-4, the J gene TRBJ1-1; perhaps TRBD1 as D (6 bases). Between the trimmed V and J ends, which lost 5 bases and 8 bases, there was a span of 9 bases. This CDR3 region has 11 residues. The germline gives CDR1 MRHNA, CDR2 SNTAGT. CDR3: CASSTGYEAFF. CDR3 DNA: TGTGCCAGCAGTACAGGGTACGAAGCTTTCTTT.

The chain has TRBV6-5 and TRBJ1-1; a weak D match, TRBD1 (6 bases). V lost 7 bases to trimming and J lost 7 bases, with 16 bases between them. The CDR3 loop spans 13 amino acids. Per the germline V gene, CDR1 is MNHEY and CDR2 is SVGAGI. The CDR3 here is CASNEIRGGEAFF. In DNA, the CDR3 is TGTGCCAGCAACGAAATTAGGGGGGGTGAAGCTTTCTTT.

The J gene is TRBJ2-1, the V gene TRBV7-2; D call uncertain. The V end was cut by 1 base, the J end by 1 base, with 8 bases between. This CDR3 spans 15 amino acids. Germline lookup yields CDR1 SGHTA and CDR2 FQGNSA. CDR3 coding DNA: TGTGCCAGCAGCTTAGGTCCGGGTTCCTACAATGAGCAGTTCTTC. Translation: CASSLGPGSYNEQFF.

The V gene is TRBV30, the J gene TRBJ2-1, with 8 bases fitting TRBD2. CDR3 length: 12 residues. Per the germline V gene, CDR1 is GTSNPN and CDR2 is SVGIG (reference sequence). The CDR3 spells CDTGGSYNEQFF. The CDR3 nucleotides read TGTGACACGGGAGGGTCCTACAATGAGCAGTTCTTC.

The V call is TRBV4-3, the J call TRBJ1-1; D is uncertain. Per germline, CDR1 LGHNA and CDR2 YSLEER. This CDR3 contains 17 residues. With 0 bases removed from V and 0 bases from J, the gap between germline ends came to 14 bases. CDR3 region: CASSQDYRVAMNTEAFF. Here the CDR3 DNA reads TGCGCCAGCAGCCAAGATTATCGGGTAGCTATGAACACTGAAGCTTTCTTT.

This clone was counted between two and nine times. This chain uses TRBV19 with TRBJ2-7, with D perhaps matching TRBD1 (6 bases). Germline values: CDR1 LNHDA, CDR2 SQIVND (reference sequence). The CDR3 has 14 residues. V gave up 1 base and J gave up 3 bases, with 10 bases separating them. CDR3 loop: CASSIGGGIYEQYF. The DNA of the CDR3 is TGTGCCAGTAGTATAGGAGGGGGAATCTACGAGCAGTACTTC.

The chain carries TRBV7-8 and TRBJ2-7; no definite D call. V lost 4 bases and J 6 bases, leaving 7 bases between the germline ends. The length of the CDR3 is 11 residues. CDR1 SGHVS and CDR2 FQNEAQ come from the germline V gene. DNA for the CDR3: TGTGCCAGCAGCTCCCATTTCGAGCAGTACTTC. Residues: CASSSHFEQYF.

CDR3 in DNA: TGCGCCAGCAGCCCCCGGGCGGGCTATGGCTACACCTTC. It encodes CASSPRAGYGYTF. The chain carries TRBV4-1 and TRBJ1-2; unclear D gene. V lost 4 bases to trimming and J lost 4 bases, with 10 bases between them. The germline V gene has CDR1 MGHRA and CDR2 YSYEKL. The CDR3 spans 13 residues.

This chain links TRBV9 with TRBJ2-3, with D maybe TRBD2 (6 bases). Trimming removed 0 bases at V and 7 bases at J, with 15 bases between. Per germline, CDR1 SGDLS and CDR2 YYNGEE. The length of the CDR3 is 15 residues. CDR3 sequence reads: CASSVGGDSLNTQYF. The CDR3 bases are TGTGCCAGCAGCGTAGGTGGGGACTCCCTAAATACGCAGTATTTT.

The table lists this clone with a few counts. The V gene is TRBV19, the J gene TRBJ2-5, with 7 bases fitting TRBD1. The CDR3 is 15 amino acids. Trimming removed 3 bases from V and 0 bases from J; junction bases left unmatched: 4. Germline-derived CDR1 and CDR2 are LNHDA and SQIVND (reference sequence). In DNA, the CDR3 is TGTGCCAGTAGTATGTGGGACAGCCACCAAGAGACCCAGTACTTC. Translating it yields CASSMWDSHQETQYF. The full variable domain, in which reference TRBV19 and TRBJ2-5 provide the parts outside the CDR3, is DGGITQSPKYLFRKEGQNVTLSCEQNLNHDAMYWYRQDPGQGLRLIYYSQIVNDFQKGDIAEGYSVSREKKESFPLTVTSAQKNPTAFYLCASSMWDSHQETQYFGPGTRLLVL.